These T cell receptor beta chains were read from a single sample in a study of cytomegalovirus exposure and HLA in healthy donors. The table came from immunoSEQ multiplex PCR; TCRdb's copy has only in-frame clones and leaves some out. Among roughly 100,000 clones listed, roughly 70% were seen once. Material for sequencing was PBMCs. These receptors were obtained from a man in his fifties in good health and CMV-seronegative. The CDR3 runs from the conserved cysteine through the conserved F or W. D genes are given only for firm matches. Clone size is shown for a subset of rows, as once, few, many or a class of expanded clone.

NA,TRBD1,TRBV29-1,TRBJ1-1,CSARDRDYTEAFF,TGCAGCGCCAGGGACAGGGATTACACTGAAGCTTTCTTT
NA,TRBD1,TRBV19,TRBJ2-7,CASSITTGSEQYF,TGTGCCAGTAGTATCACGACAGGGAGCGAGCAGTACTTC
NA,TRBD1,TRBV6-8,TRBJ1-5,CASTLPGTAHQPQHF,TGTGCCAGCACCCTCCCCGGGACAGCCCATCAGCCCCAGCATTTT
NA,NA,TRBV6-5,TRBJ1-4,CASSPQFNEKLFF,TGTGCCAGCAGCCCCCAGTTTAATGAAAAACTGTTTTTT
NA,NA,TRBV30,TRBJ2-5,CAWSYAGQETQYF,TGTGCCTGGAGTTATGCGGGACAGGAGACCCAGTACTTC
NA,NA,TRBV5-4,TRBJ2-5,CASSPGAIQETQYF,TGTGCCAGCAGTCCCGGAGCCATCCAAGAGACCCAGTACTTC
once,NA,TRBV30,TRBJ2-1,CAWGVVGLGLSSYNEQFF,TGTGCCTGGGGAGTGGTCGGCTTAGGTTTAAGCTCCTACAATGAGCAGTTCTTC
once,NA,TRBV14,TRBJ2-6,CASSQNGAGANVLTF,TGTGCCAGCAGCCAAAACGGGGCTGGGGCCAACGTCCTGACTTTC
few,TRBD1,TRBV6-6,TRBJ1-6,CASRAGTGISPLHF,TGTGCCAGCAGGGCCGGGACAGGGATTTCACCCCTCCACTTT
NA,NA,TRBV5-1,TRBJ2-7,CASSLAGGGYEQYF,TGCGCCAGCAGCTTGGCGGGGGGCGGCTACGAGCAGTACTTC
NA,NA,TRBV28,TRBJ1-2,CASSLSQGINYGYTF,TGTGCCAGCAGTTTGAGCCAGGGGATTAACTATGGCTACACCTTC
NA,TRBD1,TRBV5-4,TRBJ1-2,CASSRTGVSGYTF,TGTGCCAGCAGCAGAACAGGGGTCAGCGGCTACACCTTC
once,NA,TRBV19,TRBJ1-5,CASRQGSSNQPQHF,TGTGCCAGTAGGCAGGGGAGTAGCAATCAGCCCCAGCATTTT
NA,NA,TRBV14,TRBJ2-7,CASSRIQGFNEQYF,TGTGCCAGCAGCCGTATACAGGGCTTCAACGAGCAGTACTTC
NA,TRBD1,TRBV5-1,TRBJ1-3,CASSIGDRGRKNPAIYF,TGCGCCAGCAGCATTGGGGACAGGGGGCGCAAAAATCCGGCCATATATTTT
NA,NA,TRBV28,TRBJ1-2,CASRRVAYGYTF,TGTGCCAGCAGGAGGGTGGCCTATGGCTACACCTTC
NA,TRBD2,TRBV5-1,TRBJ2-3,CASSTSGYTDTQYF,TGCGCCAGTTCGACTAGCGGGTACACAGATACGCAGTATTTT
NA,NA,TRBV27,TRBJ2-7,CASRRGALYEQYF,TGTGCCAGCCGCCGGGGGGCCCTTTACGAGCAGTACTTC
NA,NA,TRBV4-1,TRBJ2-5,CASSQDRGGEETQYF,TGCGCCAGCAGCCAAGATCGAGGGGGAGAAGAGACCCAGTACTTC
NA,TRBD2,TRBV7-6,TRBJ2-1,CASSLIPSGRSYNEQFF,TGTGCCAGCAGCTTAATCCCCAGCGGGAGATCCTACAATGAGCAGTTCTTC
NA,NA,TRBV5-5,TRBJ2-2,CASSLRLDLRTGELFF,TGTGCCAGCAGCTTGAGGCTAGACTTAAGGACCGGGGAGCTGTTTTTT
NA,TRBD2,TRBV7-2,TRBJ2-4,CASSRSGGARNIQYF,TGTGCCAGCAGCCGGAGCGGGGGGGCCAGAAACATTCAGTACTTC
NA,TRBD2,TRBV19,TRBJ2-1,CASSPGLAGEDAAYEQFF,TGTGCCAGTAGCCCTGGACTAGCGGGAGAGGACGCCGCTTATGAGCAGTTCTTC
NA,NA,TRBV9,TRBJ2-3,CASSAAQVTRFTDTQYF,TGTGCCAGCAGCGCAGCCCAGGTCACCAGGTTCACAGATACGCAGTATTTT
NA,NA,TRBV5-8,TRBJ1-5,CASSPGTHAASNQPQHF,TGTGCCAGCTCCCCCGGGACACATGCAGCCAGCAATCAGCCCCAGCATTTT
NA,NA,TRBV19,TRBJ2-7,CASRNTGSLSEQYF,TGTGCCAGTAGGAATACAGGTTCCTTGAGCGAGCAGTACTTC
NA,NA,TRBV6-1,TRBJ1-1,CASSTGNTEAFF,TGTGCCAGCTCGACGGGAAACACTGAAGCTTTCTTT
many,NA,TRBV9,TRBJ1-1,CASSAGTGTEAFF,TGTGCCAGCAGCGCCGGGACTGGCACTGAAGCTTTCTTT
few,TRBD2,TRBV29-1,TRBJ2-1,CSVSGLAGGAYNEQFF,TGCAGCGTTTCCGGACTAGCGGGAGGTGCCTACAATGAGCAGTTCTTC
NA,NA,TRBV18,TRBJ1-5,CASSLQGNQPQHF,TGTGCCAGCTCACTACAGGGTAATCAGCCCCAGCATTTT
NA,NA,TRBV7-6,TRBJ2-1,CASSLGKPGNEQFF,TGTGCCAGCAGCTTAGGAAAGCCGGGGAATGAGCAGTTCTTC
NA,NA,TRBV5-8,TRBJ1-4,CASSLLGKTATNEKLFF,TGTGCCAGCAGCTTACTAGGGAAGACTGCAACTAATGAAAAACTGTTTTTT
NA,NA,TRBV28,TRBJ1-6,CASSRQPEEYNSPLHF,TGTGCCAGCAGTAGACAGCCCGAGGAGTATAATTCACCCCTCCACTTT
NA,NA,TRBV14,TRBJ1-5,CASSQSGDQPQHF,TGTGCCAGCAGCCAGTCAGGGGATCAGCCCCAGCATTTT
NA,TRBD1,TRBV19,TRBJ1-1,CASIPTRQGTRSTEAFF,TGTGCCAGTATCCCCACCCGACAGGGGACCCGATCCACTGAAGCTTTCTTT
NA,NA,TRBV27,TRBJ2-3,CASSPGRLSTDTQYF,TGTGCCAGCAGTCCGGGTCGTCTTAGCACAGATACGCAGTATTTT
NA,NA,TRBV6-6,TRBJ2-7,CASSPGLGYEQYF,TGTGCCAGCAGTCCAGGGTTAGGGTACGAGCAGTACTTC
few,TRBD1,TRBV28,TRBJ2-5,CASRTGAQETQYF,TGTGCCAGCAGAACAGGGGCCCAAGAGACCCAGTACTTC
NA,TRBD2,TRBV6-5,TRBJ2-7,CASRGGGTYEQYF,TGTGCCAGCAGGGGCGGGGGGACCTACGAGCAGTACTTC
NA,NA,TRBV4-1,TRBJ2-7,CASSPPTAGRSGEQYF,TGCGCCAGCAGCCCGCCAACGGCGGGAAGATCAGGCGAGCAGTACTTC
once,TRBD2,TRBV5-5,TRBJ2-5,CASSRRWGSGGGETQYF,TGTGCCAGCAGCCGACGCTGGGGTAGCGGGGGGGGCGAGACCCAGTACTTC
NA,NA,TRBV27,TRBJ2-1,CARRGNEQFF,TGTGCCAGGAGGGGGAATGAGCAGTTCTTC
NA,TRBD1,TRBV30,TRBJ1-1,CAWSQTTGATEAFF,TGTGCCTGGAGTCAAACGACAGGGGCCACTGAAGCTTTCTTT
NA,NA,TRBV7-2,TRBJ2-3,CASSAFTGPSDTQYF,TGTGCCAGCAGCGCCTTTACAGGGCCCTCGGATACGCAGTATTTT
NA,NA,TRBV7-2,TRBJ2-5,CASSAQGRTRETQYF,TGTGCCAGCAGCGCACAGGGGAGGACCAGGGAGACCCAGTACTTC
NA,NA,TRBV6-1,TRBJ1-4,CASSVQTTNEKLFF,TGTGCCAGCAGTGTACAAACAACTAATGAAAAACTGTTTTTT
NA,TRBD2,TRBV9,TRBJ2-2,CASSVVSGGYTGELFF,TGTGCCAGCAGCGTAGTTAGCGGGGGGTACACCGGGGAGCTGTTTTTT
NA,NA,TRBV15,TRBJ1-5,CATSRATGPYSNQPQHF,TGTGCCACCAGCAGAGCGACAGGACCTTATAGCAATCAGCCCCAGCATTTT
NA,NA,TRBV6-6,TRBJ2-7,CASSQKSYEQYF,TGTGCCAGCAGCCAGAAGTCCTACGAGCAGTACTTC
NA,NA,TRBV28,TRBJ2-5,CASSFGGSALETQYF,TGTGCCAGCAGTTTTGGAGGGAGCGCCCTGGAGACCCAGTACTTC
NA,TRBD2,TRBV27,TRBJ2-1,CASSYGRGTNEQFF,TGTGCCAGCAGTTACGGGAGGGGAACCAATGAGCAGTTCTTC
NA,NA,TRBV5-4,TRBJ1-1,CASSQQNTEAFF,TGTGCCAGCAGCCAACAGAACACTGAAGCTTTCTTT
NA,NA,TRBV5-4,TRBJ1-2,CASSFAGPSRGYTF,TGTGCCAGCAGCTTCGCAGGGCCATCTAGAGGCTACACCTTC